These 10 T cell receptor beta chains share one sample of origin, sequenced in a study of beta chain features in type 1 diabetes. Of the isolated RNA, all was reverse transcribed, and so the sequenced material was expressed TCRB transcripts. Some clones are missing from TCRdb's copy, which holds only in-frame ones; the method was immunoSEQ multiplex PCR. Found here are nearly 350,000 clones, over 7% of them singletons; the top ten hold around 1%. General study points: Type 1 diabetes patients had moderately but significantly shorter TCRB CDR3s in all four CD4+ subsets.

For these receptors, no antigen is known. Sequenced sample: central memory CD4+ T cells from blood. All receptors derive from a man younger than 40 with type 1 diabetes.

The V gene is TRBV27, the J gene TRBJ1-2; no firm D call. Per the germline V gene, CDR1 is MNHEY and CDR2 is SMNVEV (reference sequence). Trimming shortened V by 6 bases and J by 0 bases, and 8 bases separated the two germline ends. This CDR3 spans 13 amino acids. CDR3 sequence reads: CASRRDPNYGYTF. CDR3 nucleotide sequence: TGTGCCAGCAGGAGAGACCCTAACTATGGCTACACCTTC.

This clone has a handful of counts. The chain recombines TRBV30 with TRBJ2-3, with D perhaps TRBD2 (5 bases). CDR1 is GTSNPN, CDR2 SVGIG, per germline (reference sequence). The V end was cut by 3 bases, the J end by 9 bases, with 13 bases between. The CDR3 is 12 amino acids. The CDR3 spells CAWRPPSGTQYF. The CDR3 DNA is TGTGCCTGGAGGCCCCCGTCGGGAACGCAGTATTTT.

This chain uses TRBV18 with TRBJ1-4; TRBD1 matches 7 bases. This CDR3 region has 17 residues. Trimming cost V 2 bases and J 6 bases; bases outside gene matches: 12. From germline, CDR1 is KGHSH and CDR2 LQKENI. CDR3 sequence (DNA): TGTGCCAGCTCACCAGATACAGGGGCCGAGCATTATGAAAAACTGTTTTTT. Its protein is CASSPDTGAEHYEKLFF.

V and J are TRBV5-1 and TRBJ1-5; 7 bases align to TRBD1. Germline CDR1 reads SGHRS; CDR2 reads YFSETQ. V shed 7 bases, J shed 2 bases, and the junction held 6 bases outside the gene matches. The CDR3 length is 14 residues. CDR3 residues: CASSEGAGNQPQHF. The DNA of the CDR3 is TGCGCCAGCTCGGAGGGGGCTGGCAATCAGCCCCAGCATTTT.

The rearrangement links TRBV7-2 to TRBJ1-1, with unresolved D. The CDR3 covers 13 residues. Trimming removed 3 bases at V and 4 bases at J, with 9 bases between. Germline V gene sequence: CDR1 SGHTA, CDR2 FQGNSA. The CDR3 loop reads CASSLIPATEAFF. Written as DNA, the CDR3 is TGTGCCAGCAGCTTGATCCCCGCCACTGAAGCTTTCTTT.

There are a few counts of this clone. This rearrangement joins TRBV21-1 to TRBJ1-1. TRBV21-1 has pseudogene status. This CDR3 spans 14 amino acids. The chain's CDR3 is CASSSGYCNTEAFF. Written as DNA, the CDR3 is TGTGCCAGCAGCAGTGGGTACTGCAACACTGAAGCTTTCTTT.

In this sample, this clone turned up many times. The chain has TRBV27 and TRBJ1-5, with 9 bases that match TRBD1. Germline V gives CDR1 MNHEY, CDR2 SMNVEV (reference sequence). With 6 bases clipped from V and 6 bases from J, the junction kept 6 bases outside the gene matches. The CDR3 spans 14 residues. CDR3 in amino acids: CASSPDRGSQPQHF. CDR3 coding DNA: TGTGCCAGCAGCCCGGACAGGGGCAGTCAGCCCCAGCATTTT.

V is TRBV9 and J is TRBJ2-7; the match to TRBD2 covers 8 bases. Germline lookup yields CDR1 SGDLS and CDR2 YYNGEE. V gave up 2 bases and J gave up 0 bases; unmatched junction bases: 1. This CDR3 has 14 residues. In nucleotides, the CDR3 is TGTGCCAGCAGCGTGACTAGCGACTCCTACGAGCAGTACTTC. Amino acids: CASSVTSDSYEQYF.

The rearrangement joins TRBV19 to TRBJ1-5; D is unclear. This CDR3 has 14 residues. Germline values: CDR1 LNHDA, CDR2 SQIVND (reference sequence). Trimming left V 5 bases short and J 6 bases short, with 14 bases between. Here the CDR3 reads CASSALGAGQPQHF. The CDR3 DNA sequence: TGTGCCAGTAGTGCGCTAGGCGCGGGTCAGCCCCAGCATTTT.

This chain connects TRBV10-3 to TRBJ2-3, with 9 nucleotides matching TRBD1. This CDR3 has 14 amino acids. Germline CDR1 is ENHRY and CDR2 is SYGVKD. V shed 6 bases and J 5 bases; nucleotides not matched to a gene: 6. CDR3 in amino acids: CAISTQGAKDTQYF. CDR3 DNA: TGTGCCATCAGCACACAGGGGGCAAAAGATACGCAGTATTTT.